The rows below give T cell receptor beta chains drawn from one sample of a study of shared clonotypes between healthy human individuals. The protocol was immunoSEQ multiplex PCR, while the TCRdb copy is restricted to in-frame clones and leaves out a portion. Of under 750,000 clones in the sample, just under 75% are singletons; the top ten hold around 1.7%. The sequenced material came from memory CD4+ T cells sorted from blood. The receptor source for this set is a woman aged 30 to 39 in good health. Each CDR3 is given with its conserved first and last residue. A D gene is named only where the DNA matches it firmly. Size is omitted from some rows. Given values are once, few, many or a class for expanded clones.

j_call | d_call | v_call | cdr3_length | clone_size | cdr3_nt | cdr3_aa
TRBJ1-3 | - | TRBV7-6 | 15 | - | TGTGCCAGCAGCTTAAGTCCTGGCTCTGGAAACACCATATATTTT | CASSLSPGSGNTIYF
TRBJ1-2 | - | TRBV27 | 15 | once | TGTGCCAGCAGTTCATCTCCAGGGCCTCCTTATGGCTACACCTTC | CASSSSPGPPYGYTF
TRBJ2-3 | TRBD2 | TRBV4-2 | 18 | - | TGTGCCAGCAGCCAACGGGGACTAGCGGGAGGAAACACAGATACGCAGTATTTT | CASSQRGLAGGNTDTQYF
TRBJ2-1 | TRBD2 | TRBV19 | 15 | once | TGTGCCAGTAGTAGCGGGAGACAGATCTACAATGAGCAGTTCTTC | CASSSGRQIYNEQFF
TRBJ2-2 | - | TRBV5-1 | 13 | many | TGCGCCAGCAGCGAAGGGAACACCGGGGAGCTGTTTTTT | CASSEGNTGELFF
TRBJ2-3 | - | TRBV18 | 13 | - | TGTGCCAGCTCACTAACAGGGTCAGATACGCAGTATTTT | CASSLTGSDTQYF
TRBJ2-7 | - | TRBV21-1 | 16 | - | TGTGCCAGCAGCAAAGACGGGACCCTGAGCTCCTACGAGCAGTACTTC | CASSKDGTLSSYEQYF
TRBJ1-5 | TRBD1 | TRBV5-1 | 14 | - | TGCGCCAGCAGCTTTGCAGGGGGTACTGGACCCCAGCATTTT | CASSFAGGTGPQHF
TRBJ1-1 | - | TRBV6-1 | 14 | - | TGTGCCAGCAGTGAAGGTGAGTGGGGCGGTGAAGCTTTCTTT | CASSEGEWGGEAFF
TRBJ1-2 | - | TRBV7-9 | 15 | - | TGTGCCAGCAGCTTATCCGGGACGGGACCTTATGGCTACACCTTC | CASSLSGTGPYGYTF
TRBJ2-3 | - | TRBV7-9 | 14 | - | TGTGCCAGCAGCGAATACTCCCGCACAGATACGCAGTATTTT | CASSEYSRTDTQYF
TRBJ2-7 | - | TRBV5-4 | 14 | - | TGTGCCAGCAGCCAGGACCCTCAGGGCTACGAGCAGTACTTC | CASSQDPQGYEQYF
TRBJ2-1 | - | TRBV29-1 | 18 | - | TGCAGCGTCCCACGGGGGACTGCCCTGACCGTATTGTACAATGAGCAGTTCTTC | CSVPRGTALTVLYNEQFF
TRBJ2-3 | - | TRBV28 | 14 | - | TGTGCCAGCAGTTTCGGAGGACCGACAGATACGCAGTATTTT | CASSFGGPTDTQYF
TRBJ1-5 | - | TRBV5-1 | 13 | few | TGCGCCAGCAGTGTAGAGGGGGAACAGCCCCAGCATTTT | CASSVEGEQPQHF
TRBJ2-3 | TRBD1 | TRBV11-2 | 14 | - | TGTGCCAGCAGCTACAGGGGGCAGGCAGATACGCAGTATTTT | CASSYRGQADTQYF
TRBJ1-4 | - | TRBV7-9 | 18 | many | TGTGCCAGCAGCTTCAGGGGCAGGGGAATGGGGGATAATGAAAAACTGTTTTTT | CASSFRGRGMGDNEKLFF
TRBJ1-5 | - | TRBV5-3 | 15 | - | TGTGCCAGAAGCTGGACAGATCCATTCAATCAGCCCCAGCATTTT | CARSWTDPFNQPQHF
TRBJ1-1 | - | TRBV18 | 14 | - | TGTGCCAGCTCACCGTCAGTTAAGAACACTGAAGCTTTCTTT | CASSPSVKNTEAFF
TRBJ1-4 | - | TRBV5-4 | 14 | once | TGTGCCAGCAGCTTGTCAGGGTCGAACGAAAAACTGTTTTTT | CASSLSGSNEKLFF
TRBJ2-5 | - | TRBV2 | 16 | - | TGTGCCAGCAGTGAAGTGAGTGGCAGGGTGGAAGAGACCCAGTACTTC | CASSEVSGRVEETQYF
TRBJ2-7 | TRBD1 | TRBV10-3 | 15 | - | TGTGCCCTTTCGTCCGGGACAGGGGGTTACTACGAGCAGTACTTC | CALSSGTGGYYEQYF
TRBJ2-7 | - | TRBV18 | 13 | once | TGTGCCAGCTCACCGGCAGGGCGGCACGAGCAGTACTTC | CASSPAGRHEQYF
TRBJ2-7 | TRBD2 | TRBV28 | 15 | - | TGTGCCAGCAGCCCAACCGGGACTAGAGGACACGAGCAGTACTTC | CASSPTGTRGHEQYF
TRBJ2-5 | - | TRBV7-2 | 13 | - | TGTGCCAGCAGCCCACCTGCAGAAGAGACCCAGTACTTC | CASSPPAEETQYF